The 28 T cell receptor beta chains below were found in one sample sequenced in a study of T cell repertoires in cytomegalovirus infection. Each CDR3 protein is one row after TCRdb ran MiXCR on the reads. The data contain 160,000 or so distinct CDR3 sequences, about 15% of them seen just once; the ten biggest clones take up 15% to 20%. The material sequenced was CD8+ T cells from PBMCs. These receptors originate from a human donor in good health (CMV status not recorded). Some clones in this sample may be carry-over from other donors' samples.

The CDR3 loop is CASSYSHRGDDYGYTF. Here the CDR3 DNA reads TGTGCCAGCAGTTACTCTCACAGGGGAGACGACTATGGCTACACCTTC. The chain has TRBV6-6 and TRBJ1-2, with 7 bases lining up with TRBD1. This CDR3 has 16 amino acids. Germline V gives CDR1 MNHNY, CDR2 SVGAGI (reference sequence). V lost 0 bases to trimming and J lost 3 bases; unmatched junction nucleotides: 7.

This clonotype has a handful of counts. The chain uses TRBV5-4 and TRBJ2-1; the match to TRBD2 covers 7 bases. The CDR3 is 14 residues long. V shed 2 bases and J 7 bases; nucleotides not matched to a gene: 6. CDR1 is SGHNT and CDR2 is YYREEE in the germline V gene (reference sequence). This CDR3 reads CASSFYSSGNEQFF. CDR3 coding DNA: TGTGCCAGCAGCTTTTATTCTAGCGGAAATGAGCAGTTCTTC.

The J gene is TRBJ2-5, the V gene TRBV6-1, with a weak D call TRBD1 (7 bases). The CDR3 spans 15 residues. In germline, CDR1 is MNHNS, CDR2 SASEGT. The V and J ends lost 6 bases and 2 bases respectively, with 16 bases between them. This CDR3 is CASSDYRGGQETQYF. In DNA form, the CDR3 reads TGTGCCAGCAGCGACTACAGGGGAGGACAAGAGACCCAGTACTTC.

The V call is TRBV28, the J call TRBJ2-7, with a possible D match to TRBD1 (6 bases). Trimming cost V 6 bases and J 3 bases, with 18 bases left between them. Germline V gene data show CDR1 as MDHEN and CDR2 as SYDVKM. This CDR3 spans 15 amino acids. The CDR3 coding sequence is TGTGCCAGCAGCTCCGGACAGAAAATCCACTACGAGCAGTACTTC. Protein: CASSSGQKIHYEQYF. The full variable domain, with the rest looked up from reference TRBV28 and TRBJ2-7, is DVKVTQSSRYLVKRTGEKVFLECVQDMDHENMFWYRQDPGLGLRLIYFSYDVKMKEKGDIPEGYSVSREKKERFSLILESASTNQTSMYLCASSSGQKIHYEQYFGPGTRLTVT.

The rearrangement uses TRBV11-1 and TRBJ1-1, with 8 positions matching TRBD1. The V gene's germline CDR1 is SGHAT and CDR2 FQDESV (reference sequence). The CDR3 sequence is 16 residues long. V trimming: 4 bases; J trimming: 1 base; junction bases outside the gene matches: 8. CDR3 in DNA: TGTGCCAGCAGCTCTTGGGGCAGGGGGCCGAACACTGAAGCTTTCTTT. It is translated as CASSSWGRGPNTEAFF.

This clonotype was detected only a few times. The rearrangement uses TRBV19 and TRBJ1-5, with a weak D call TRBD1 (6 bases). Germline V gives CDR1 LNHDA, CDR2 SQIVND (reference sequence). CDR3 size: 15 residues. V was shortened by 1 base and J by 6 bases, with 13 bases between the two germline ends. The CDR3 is CASSIGGQGIQPQHF. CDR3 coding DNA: TGTGCCAGTAGTATAGGGGGGCAGGGAATTCAGCCCCAGCATTTT.

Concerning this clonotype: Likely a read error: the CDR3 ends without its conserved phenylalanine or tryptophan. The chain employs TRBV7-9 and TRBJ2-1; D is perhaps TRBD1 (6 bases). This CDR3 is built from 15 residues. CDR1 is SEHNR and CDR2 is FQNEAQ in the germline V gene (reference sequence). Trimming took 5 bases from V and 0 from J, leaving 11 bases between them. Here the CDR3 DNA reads TGTGCCAGCAGCAAGGACAGCTACTCCTACAATGAGCAGTTCTTG. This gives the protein CASSKDSYSYNEQFL.

CDR3 sequence: CASSLGQTSISPETQYF. The CDR3 DNA sequence: TGTGCCAGCAGCTTAGGACAGACTAGTATCAGCCCAGAGACCCAGTACTTC. This chain connects TRBV7-3 to TRBJ2-5; D assignment may be TRBD1 or TRBD2 (6 bases each). Germline V gives CDR1 SGHTA, CDR2 FQGTGA. Trimming left V 2 bases short and J 4 bases short, with 20 bases between. CDR3 length: 17 residues.

CDR3 sequence (DNA): TGTGCCAGCAGCTTTTGGGGACAGGGGGCGCGGGAGACCCAGTACTTC. It is translated as CASSFWGQGARETQYF. This chain joins TRBV5-5 and TRBJ2-5, with 12 positions matching TRBD1. Germline V gene sequence: CDR1 SGHKS, CDR2 YYEKEE (reference sequence). CDR3 length: 16 amino acids. V trimming: 2 bases; J trimming: 5 bases; junction bases outside the gene matches: 7.

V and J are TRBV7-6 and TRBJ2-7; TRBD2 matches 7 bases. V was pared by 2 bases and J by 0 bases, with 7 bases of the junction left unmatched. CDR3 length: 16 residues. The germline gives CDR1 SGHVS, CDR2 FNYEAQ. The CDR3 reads CASSLRGRGSSYEQYF. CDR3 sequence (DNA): TGTGCCAGCAGCTTACGAGGGCGCGGGAGCTCCTACGAGCAGTACTTC.

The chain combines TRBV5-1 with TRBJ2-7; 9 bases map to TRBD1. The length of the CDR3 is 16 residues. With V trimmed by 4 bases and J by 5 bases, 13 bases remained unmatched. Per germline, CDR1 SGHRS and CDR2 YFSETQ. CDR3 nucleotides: TGCGCCAGCAGCCGGACCGGAGGGACAGGGACCCACGAGCAGTACTTC. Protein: CASSRTGGTGTHEQYF. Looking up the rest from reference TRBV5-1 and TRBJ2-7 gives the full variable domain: KAGVTQTPRYLIKTRGQQVTLSCSPISGHRSVSWYQQTPGQGLQFLFEYFSETQRNKGNFPGRFSGRQFSNSRSEMNVSTLELGDSALYLCASSRTGGTGTHEQYFGPGTRLTVT.

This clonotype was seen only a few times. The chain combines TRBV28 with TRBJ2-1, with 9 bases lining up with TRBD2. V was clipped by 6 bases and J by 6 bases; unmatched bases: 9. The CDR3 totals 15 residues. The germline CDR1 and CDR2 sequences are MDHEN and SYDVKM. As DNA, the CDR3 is TGTGCCAGCAGGTCCGGGACTAGCACATTCAATGAGCAGTTCTTC. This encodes CASRSGTSTFNEQFF.

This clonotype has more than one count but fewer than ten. This chain's CDR3 is CASSLVGEGWGYEQYF. The CDR3 nucleotides read TGTGCCAGCAGCTTAGTAGGGGAGGGTTGGGGATACGAGCAGTACTTC. The chain combines TRBV7-8 with TRBJ2-7; TRBD2 matches at 7 bases. Per the germline V gene, CDR1 is SGHVS and CDR2 is FQNEAQ. Germline trimming cut 1 base from V and 4 bases from J; bases unmatched to any gene: 10. The CDR3 runs 16 residues. Combining the CDR3 with reference TRBV7-8 and TRBJ2-7 gives the whole variable domain GAGVSQSPRYKVAKRGQDVALRCDPISGHVSLFWYQQALGQGPEFLTYFQNEAQLDKSGLPSDRFFAERPEGSVSTLKIQRTQQEDSAVYLCASSLVGEGWGYEQYFGPGTRLTVT.

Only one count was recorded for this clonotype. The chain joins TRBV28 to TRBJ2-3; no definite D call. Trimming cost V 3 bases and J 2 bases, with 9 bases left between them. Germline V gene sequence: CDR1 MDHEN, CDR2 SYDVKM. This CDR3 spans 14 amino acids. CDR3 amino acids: CASSFRPTTDTQYF. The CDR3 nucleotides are TGTGCCAGCAGTTTTAGGCCAACCACAGATACGCAGTATTTT.

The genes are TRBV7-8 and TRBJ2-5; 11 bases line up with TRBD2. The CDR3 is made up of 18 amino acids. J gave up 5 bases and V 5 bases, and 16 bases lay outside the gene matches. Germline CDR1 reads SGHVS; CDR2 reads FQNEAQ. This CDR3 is CASSPLGSGRVFGETQYF. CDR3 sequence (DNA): TGTGCCAGCAGCCCATTGGGTAGCGGGAGGGTTTTCGGGGAGACCCAGTACTTC.

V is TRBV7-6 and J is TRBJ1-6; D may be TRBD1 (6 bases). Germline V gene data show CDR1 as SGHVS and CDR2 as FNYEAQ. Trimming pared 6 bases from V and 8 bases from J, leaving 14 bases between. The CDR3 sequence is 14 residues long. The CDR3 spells CASSPGAGDSPLHF. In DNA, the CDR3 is TGTGCCAGCAGTCCAGGGGCTGGGGATTCACCCCTCCACTTT. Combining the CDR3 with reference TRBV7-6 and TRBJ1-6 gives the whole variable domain GAGVSQSPRYKVTKRGQDVALRCDPISGHVSLYWYRQALGQGPEFLTYFNYEAQQDKSGLPNDRFSAERPEGSISTLTIQRTEQRDSAMYRCASSPGAGDSPLHFGNGTRLTVT.

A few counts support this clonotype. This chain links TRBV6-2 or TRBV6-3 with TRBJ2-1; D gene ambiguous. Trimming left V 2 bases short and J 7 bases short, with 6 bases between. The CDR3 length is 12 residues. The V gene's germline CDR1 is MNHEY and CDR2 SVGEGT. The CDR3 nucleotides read TGTGCCAGCAGTTACGATTCAAATGAGCAGTTCTTC. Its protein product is CASSYDSNEQFF.

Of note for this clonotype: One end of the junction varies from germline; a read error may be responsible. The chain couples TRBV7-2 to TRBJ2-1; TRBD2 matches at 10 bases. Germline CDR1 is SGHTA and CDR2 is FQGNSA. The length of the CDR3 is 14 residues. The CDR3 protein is CASSLAGEINEQFF. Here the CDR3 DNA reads TGTGCCAGCAGCCTAGCGGGAGAGATTAATGAGCAGTTCTTC.

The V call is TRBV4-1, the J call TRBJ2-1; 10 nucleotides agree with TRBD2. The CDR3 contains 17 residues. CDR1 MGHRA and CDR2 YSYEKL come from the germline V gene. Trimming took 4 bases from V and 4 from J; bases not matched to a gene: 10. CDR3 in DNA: TGCGCCAGCAGCCTAAGAGGAGCGGGAGGGGCGTACAATGAGCAGTTCTTC. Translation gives CASSLRGAGGAYNEQFF.

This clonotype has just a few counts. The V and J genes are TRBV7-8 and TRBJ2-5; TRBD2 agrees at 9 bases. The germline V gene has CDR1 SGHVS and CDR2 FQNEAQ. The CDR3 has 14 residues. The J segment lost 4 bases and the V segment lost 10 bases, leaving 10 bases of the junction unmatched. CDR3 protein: CATLRRGGRETQYF. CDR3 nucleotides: TGTGCCACTTTACGGCGGGGGGGCCGAGAGACCCAGTACTTC.

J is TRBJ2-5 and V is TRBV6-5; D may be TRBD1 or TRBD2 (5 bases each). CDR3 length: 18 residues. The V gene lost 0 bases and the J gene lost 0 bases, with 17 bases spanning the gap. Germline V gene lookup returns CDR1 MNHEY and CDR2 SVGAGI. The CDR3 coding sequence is TGTGCCAGCAGTTACTCAGGGATCAGAGGGGTGAACCAAGAGACCCAGTACTTC. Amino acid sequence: CASSYSGIRGVNQETQYF.

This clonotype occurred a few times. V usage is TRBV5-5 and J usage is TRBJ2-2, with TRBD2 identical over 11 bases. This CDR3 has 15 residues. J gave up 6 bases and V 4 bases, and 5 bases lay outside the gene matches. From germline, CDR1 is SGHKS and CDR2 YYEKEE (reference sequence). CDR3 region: CASSHTSGSAGELFF. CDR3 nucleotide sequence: TGTGCCAGCAGCCATACTAGCGGGAGTGCCGGGGAGCTGTTTTTT.

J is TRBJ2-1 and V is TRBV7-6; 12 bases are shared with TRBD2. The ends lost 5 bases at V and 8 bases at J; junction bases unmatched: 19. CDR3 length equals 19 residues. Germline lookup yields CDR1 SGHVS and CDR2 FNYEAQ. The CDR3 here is CASSDTTLTSGRSWYEQFF. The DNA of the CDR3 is TGTGCCAGCAGCGATACGACTCTGACTAGCGGGAGATCCTGGTATGAGCAGTTCTTC. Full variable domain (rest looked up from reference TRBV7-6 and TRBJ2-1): GAGVSQSPRYKVTKRGQDVALRCDPISGHVSLYWYRQALGQGPEFLTYFNYEAQQDKSGLPNDRFSAERPEGSISTLTIQRTEQRDSAMYRCASSDTTLTSGRSWYEQFFGPGTRLTVL.

CDR3 in amino acids: CSAREYSGTGASMGYTF. CDR3 in DNA: TGCAGTGCTAGAGAGTACTCGGGTACAGGCGCCTCTATGGGCTACACCTTC. The V gene is TRBV20-1, the J gene TRBJ1-2; TRBD1 is a possible D gene (5 bases). The CDR3 length is 17 residues. Trimming pared 0 bases from V and 8 bases from J, leaving 25 bases between. The germline V gene encodes CDR1 DFQATT and CDR2 SNEGSKA (reference sequence).

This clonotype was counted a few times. As DNA, the CDR3 is TGTGCCAGCAGCCAAGGAACAGGGGGGTACCAAGAGACCCAGTACTTC. Its protein is CASSQGTGGYQETQYF. This chain connects TRBV14 to TRBJ2-5, with 8 bases fitting TRBD1. Germline lookup yields CDR1 SGHDN and CDR2 FVKESK. V was pared by 1 base and J by 0 bases, with 4 bases of the junction left unmatched. The CDR3 runs to 16 residues.

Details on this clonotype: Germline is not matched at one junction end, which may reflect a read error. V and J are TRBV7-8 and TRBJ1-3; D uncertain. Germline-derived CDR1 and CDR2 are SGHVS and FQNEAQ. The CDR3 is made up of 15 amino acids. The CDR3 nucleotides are TGTGCCAGCAGCTTAGGGTCGGGCTCTGGAAACATCATATATTTT. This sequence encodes CASSLGSGSGNIIYF.

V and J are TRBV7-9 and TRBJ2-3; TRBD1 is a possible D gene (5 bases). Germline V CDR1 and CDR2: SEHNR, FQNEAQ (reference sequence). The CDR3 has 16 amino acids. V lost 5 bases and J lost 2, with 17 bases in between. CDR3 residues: CASSPRGRGYTDTQYF. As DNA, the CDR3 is TGTGCCAGCAGCCCGCGCGGTAGGGGCTACACAGATACGCAGTATTTT.

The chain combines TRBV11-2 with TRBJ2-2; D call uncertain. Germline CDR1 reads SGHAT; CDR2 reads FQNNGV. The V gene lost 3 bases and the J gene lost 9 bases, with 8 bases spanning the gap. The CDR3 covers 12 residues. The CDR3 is CASSFQAWELFF. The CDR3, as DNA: TGTGCCAGCAGCTTTCAGGCTTGGGAGCTGTTTTTT. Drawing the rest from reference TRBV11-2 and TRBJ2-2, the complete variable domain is EAGVAQSPRYKIIEKRQSVAFWCNPISGHATLYWYQQILGQGPKLLIQFQNNGVVDDSQLPKDRFSAERLKGVDSTLKIQPAKLEDSAVYLCASSFQAWELFFGEGSRLTVL.